What follows are 29 T cell receptor beta chains derived from one specimen sequenced in a study of T cell responses to AZD1222 COVID-19 vaccine. Using immunoSEQ multiplex PCR, the repertoire was profiled, and TCRdb retains in-frame clones only, with some absent. The table lists roughly 150,000 clones, nearly 90% of them singletons. This specimen consisted of peripheral blood, obtained on day 0 of AZD1222 vaccination. These receptors all come from an adult in good health.

About this clone itself: Other DNA sequences in this specimen translate into the identical CDR3. This chain joins TRBV4-2 and TRBJ1-1; the D is unclear. Germline V gene data show CDR1 as LGHNA and CDR2 as YNFKEQ. CDR3 size: 13 residues. Trimming removed 1 base from V and 5 bases from J, with 8 bases in between. CDR3 coding DNA: TGTGCCAGCAGCCAAGGAAGGAGGACTGAAGCTTTCTTT. It is translated as CASSQGRRTEAFF.

The gene calls are TRBV5-6 and TRBJ2-1; 9 positions match TRBD1. The J segment lost 5 bases and the V segment lost 0 bases, leaving 6 bases of the junction unmatched. Per the germline V gene, CDR1 is SGHDT and CDR2 is YYEEEE. The CDR3 is 16 amino acids. CDR3 in DNA: TGTGCCAGCAGCTTGGCGGGGACAGGGTGGAACAATGAGCAGTTCTTC. Translated: CASSLAGTGWNNEQFF.

The V call is TRBV7-6, the J call TRBJ2-3; the match to TRBD1 covers 12 bases. Germline values: CDR1 SGHVS, CDR2 FNYEAQ. J gave up 13 bases and V 1 base, and 9 bases lay outside the gene matches. This CDR3 is built from 15 residues. The CDR3 nucleotides are TGTGCCAGCAGCTTAGGGGGACAGGGGGCGCCCCCCGAGTATTTT. It is translated as CASSLGGQGAPPEYF.

The chain has TRBV10-3 and TRBJ2-3; no definite D call. Trimming stripped 2 bases from V and 4 bases from J, with 4 bases between. This CDR3 spans 12 amino acids. Germline V gene lookup returns CDR1 ENHRY and CDR2 SYGVKD. The CDR3 loop reads CAISEGPDTQYF. The CDR3 DNA follows: TGTGCCATCAGTGAGGGTCCAGATACGCAGTATTTT.

The chain has TRBV5-6 and TRBJ1-6, with 7 bases that match TRBD1. Germline loops: CDR1 SGHDT, CDR2 YYEEEE. This CDR3 is built from 15 residues. The trim removed 0 bases at V and 8 bases at J, leaving 5 bases unmatched. Here the CDR3 reads CASSLGQGKHSPLHF. DNA of the CDR3: TGTGCCAGCAGCTTGGGACAGGGCAAGCATTCACCCCTCCACTTT.

The chain combines TRBV19 with TRBJ1-1; weak D call: TRBD1 (5 bases). The CDR3 totals 13 residues. Germline V gene lookup returns CDR1 LNHDA and CDR2 SQIVND (reference sequence). V dropped 4 bases and J dropped 2 bases, with 8 bases sitting between them. CDR3 region: CASSTGPNTEAFF. DNA for the CDR3: TGTGCCAGTAGTACGGGACCTAACACTGAAGCTTTCTTT.

This chain links TRBV6-5 with TRBJ2-1; 9 bases are shared with TRBD1. Germline trimming cut 7 bases from V and 7 bases from J; bases unmatched to any gene: 8. From germline, CDR1 is MNHEY and CDR2 SVGAGI. This CDR3 comprises 14 residues. CDR3 residues: CASILQGAANEQFF. The CDR3 region has the DNA TGTGCCAGCATATTACAGGGGGCAGCGAATGAGCAGTTCTTC.

The CDR3 sequence: CASSEGPPYEQYF. Here the CDR3 DNA reads TGTGCCAGCAGTGAAGGCCCACCCTACGAGCAGTACTTC. V gene TRBV6-1 combines with J gene TRBJ2-7; the D is unclear. Per the germline V gene, CDR1 is MNHNS and CDR2 is SASEGT. V gave up 1 base and J gave up 2 bases, with 6 bases separating them. This CDR3 comprises 13 residues.

The rearrangement joins TRBV6-2 or TRBV6-3 to TRBJ2-5; either TRBD1 or TRBD2 may supply D (5 bases each). CDR1 is MNHEY, CDR2 SVGEGT, per germline. The V and J ends lost 0 bases and 5 bases respectively, with 13 bases between them. The CDR3 contains 15 residues. CDR3 in amino acids: CASSYSNAGTETQYF. In nucleotides, the CDR3 is TGTGCCAGCAGTTACTCGAATGCAGGGACCGAGACCCAGTACTTC.

The V call is TRBV28, the J call TRBJ1-5; no clear D gene. V lost 7 bases, J lost 3 bases, and 7 bases lay in between. Germline V gene lookup returns CDR1 MDHEN and CDR2 SYDVKM. The CDR3 length is 12 residues. The CDR3 DNA follows: TGTGCCAGCAAGGAGGTCAATCAGCCCCAGCATTTT. This sequence encodes CASKEVNQPQHF.

The chain recombines TRBV28 with TRBJ1-1; maybe TRBD1 (5 bases). The CDR3 is 14 residues long. CDR1 is MDHEN and CDR2 is SYDVKM in the germline V gene. V was clipped by 3 bases and J by 5 bases, with 13 bases between them. In DNA form, the CDR3 reads TGTGCCAGCAGTTTTGGGGGGGTTTGGACTGAAGCTTTCTTT. As protein: CASSFGGVWTEAFF.

The CDR3 protein is CASSVGTGSNSPLHF. The CDR3 nucleotides are TGCGCCAGCAGCGTGGGGACAGGTAGTAATTCACCCCTCCACTTT. The V call is TRBV5-1, the J call TRBJ1-6; 8 bases agree with TRBD1. Germline CDR1 is SGHRS and CDR2 is YFSETQ. CDR3 size: 15 residues. After removal of 4 bases from V and 6 bases from J, the junction contained 6 bases not matched to a gene. The variable domain in full, completed from reference TRBV5-1 and TRBJ1-6, reads KAGVTQTPRYLIKTRGQQVTLSCSPISGHRSVSWYQQTPGQGLQFLFEYFSETQRNKGNFPGRFSGRQFSNSRSEMNVSTLELGDSALYLCASSVGTGSNSPLHFGNGTRLTVT.

This chain uses TRBV4-2 with TRBJ2-1; 7 positions agree with TRBD2. Germline loops: CDR1 LGHNA, CDR2 YNFKEQ. V was clipped by 4 bases and J by 6 bases; unmatched bases: 9. This CDR3 contains 15 residues. The CDR3 is CASSPSGIRANEQFF. For the CDR3, the DNA is TGTGCCAGCAGCCCTAGCGGAATCCGAGCCAATGAGCAGTTCTTC.

A single count supports this clone. V and J are TRBV5-1 and TRBJ2-2, with no clear D. Per the germline V gene, CDR1 is SGHRS and CDR2 is YFSETQ. The V end was cut by 3 bases, the J end by 1 base, with 10 bases between. The CDR3 consists of 15 residues. The CDR3 coding sequence is TGCGCCAGCAGCTCTCGTACCGGGAACACCGGGGAGCTGTTTTTT. It translates to CASSSRTGNTGELFF.

This chain connects TRBV28 to TRBJ1-2; the D is unclear. The CDR3 totals 14 residues. The V and J ends lost 7 bases and 8 bases respectively, with 20 bases between them. CDR1 and CDR2 from the germline V gene are MDHEN and SYDVKM. CDR3 sequence: CASTLTHRRSGYTF. For the CDR3, the DNA is TGTGCCAGCACCTTAACCCACCGAAGGAGCGGCTACACCTTC.

The J gene is TRBJ1-2, the V gene TRBV7-2; 11 bases align to TRBD1. This CDR3 is built from 15 residues. The V and J ends lost 3 bases and 2 bases, in that order; junction bases with no gene match: 2. CDR1 and CDR2 (germline): SGHTA, FQGNSA. CDR3 region: CASSFGQGANYGYTF. As DNA, the CDR3 is TGTGCCAGCAGCTTTGGACAGGGGGCGAACTATGGCTACACCTTC. The complete variable domain, with remaining parts taken from reference TRBV7-2 and TRBJ1-2, reads GAGVSQSPSNKVTEKGKDVELRCDPISGHTALYWYRQSLGQGLEFLIYFQGNSAPDKSGLPSDRFSAERTGGSVSTLTIQRTQQEDSAVYLCASSFGQGANYGYTFGSGTRLTVV.

The chain joins TRBV19 to TRBJ2-1; D is possibly TRBD1 (5 bases). V lost 3 bases and J 2 bases, leaving 11 bases between the germline ends. The germline CDR1 and CDR2 sequences are LNHDA and SQIVND (reference sequence). The CDR3 extends over 15 amino acids. The CDR3 reads CASSIRVEAYNEQFF. CDR3 coding DNA: TGTGCCAGTAGTATCAGGGTAGAGGCCTACAATGAGCAGTTCTTC. The variable domain in full, completed from reference TRBV19 and TRBJ2-1, reads DGGITQSPKYLFRKEGQNVTLSCEQNLNHDAMYWYRQDPGQGLRLIYYSQIVNDFQKGDIAEGYSVSREKKESFPLTVTSAQKNPTAFYLCASSIRVEAYNEQFFGPGTRLTVL.

The rearrangement links TRBV13 to TRBJ2-1, with TRBD2 matching 10 bases. J gave up 8 bases and V 3 bases, and 4 bases lay outside the gene matches. Germline values: CDR1 PRHDT, CDR2 FYEKMQ (reference sequence). This CDR3 spans 14 amino acids. CDR3: CASSFLAGAHEQFF. The CDR3 region has the DNA TGTGCCAGCAGCTTCCTAGCGGGAGCTCATGAGCAGTTCTTC. Using reference TRBV13 and TRBJ2-1 for the parts outside the CDR3, the full variable domain is AAGVIQSPRHLIKEKRETATLKCYPIPRHDTVYWYQQGPGQDPQFLISFYEKMQSDKGSIPDRFSAQQFSDYHSELNMSSLELGDSALYFCASSFLAGAHEQFFGPGTRLTVL.

The rearrangement uses TRBV3-1 (or the pseudogene TRBV3-2) and TRBJ1-1; D perhaps matches TRBD1 (6 bases). CDR1 is LGHDT, CDR2 YNNKEL, per germline (reference sequence). This CDR3 spans 15 amino acids. V lost 0 bases, J lost 9 bases, and 17 bases lay in between. CDR3: CASSQDNVGGAKAFF. Written as DNA, the CDR3 is TGTGCCAGCAGCCAAGATAATGTGGGGGGGGCGAAAGCTTTCTTT.

The chain carries TRBV4-1 and TRBJ1-4; D is unclear. The V gene's germline CDR1 is MGHRA and CDR2 YSYEKL. With 0 bases removed from V and 5 bases from J, the gap between germline ends came to 10 bases. This CDR3 contains 15 residues. CDR3: CASSQDRAGNEKLFF. The CDR3 DNA reads as TGCGCCAGCAGCCAAGATCGGGCGGGGAATGAAAAACTGTTTTTT.

The chain joins TRBV10-2 to TRBJ2-7; TRBD2 agrees at 9 bases. The CDR3 has 14 residues. Germline trimming cut 7 bases from V and 5 bases from J; bases unmatched to any gene: 9. The germline V gene encodes CDR1 WSHSY and CDR2 SAAADI. The CDR3 sequence: CASKGSGSNHEQYF. CDR3 bases: TGCGCCAGCAAGGGTAGCGGGAGTAACCACGAGCAGTACTTC.

The V call is TRBV5-5, the J call TRBJ1-4; D is unclear. This CDR3 is 14 amino acids long. Trimming pared 0 bases from V and 8 bases from J, leaving 11 bases between. CDR1 is SGHKS, CDR2 YYEKEE, per germline (reference sequence). For the CDR3, the DNA is TGTGCCAGCAGCTTGGGGGGAACTGGGGAAAAACTGTTTTTT. Its translation is CASSLGGTGEKLFF.

This sequence joins TRBV13 and TRBJ1-1, with unresolved D. V was trimmed by 1 base and J by 1 base, leaving 4 bases between them. Per germline, CDR1 PRHDT and CDR2 FYEKMQ (reference sequence). CDR3 size: 13 residues. CDR3 sequence (DNA): TGTGCCAGCAGCTTAGAGGAGAACACTGAAGCTTTCTTT. Translating it yields CASSLEENTEAFF.

This rearrangement joins TRBV28 to TRBJ2-7; D gene uncertain. Germline CDR1 and CDR2: MDHEN and SYDVKM. The CDR3 extends over 14 amino acids. V lost 4 bases and J lost 2, with 12 bases in between. The CDR3 coding sequence is TGTGCCAGCAGTTCTCTTAGCCGTGCCTACGAGCAGTACTTC. It codes for CASSSLSRAYEQYF.

J is TRBJ1-6 and V is TRBV6-5; 9 positions agree with TRBD1. Per the germline V gene, CDR1 is MNHEY and CDR2 is SVGAGI. The ends lost 2 bases at V and 9 bases at J; junction bases unmatched: 8. The CDR3 totals 16 residues. CDR3 bases: TGTGCCAGCAGTTACGTAGCCGGACAGGGGAGTTCACCCCTCCACTTT. Its protein is CASSYVAGQGSSPLHF.

The V and J genes are TRBV6-5 and TRBJ1-4; D is perhaps TRBD1 (6 bases). The CDR3 has 14 residues. CDR1 MNHEY and CDR2 SVGAGI come from the germline V gene. V was cut by 2 bases and J by 4 bases, with 8 bases left in between. CDR3 DNA: TGTGCCAGCAGTTACAGGGGGGTTAATGAAAAACTGTTTTTT. Translated: CASSYRGVNEKLFF.

The rearrangement uses TRBV11-2 and TRBJ2-2; D may correspond to TRBD1 or TRBD2 (6 bases each). Trimming removed 5 bases from V and 1 base from J, with 17 bases in between. Germline lookup yields CDR1 SGHAT and CDR2 FQNNGV. This CDR3 has 17 residues. In nucleotides, the CDR3 is TGTGCCAGCAGCCGCTCTCGAGGGGGGAGGAACACCGGGGAGCTGTTTTTT. Its protein product is CASSRSRGGRNTGELFF.

In its sample, this clone was seen once. The chain employs TRBV24-1 and TRBJ2-1; D uncertain. Between the trimmed V and J ends, which lost 4 bases and 6 bases, there was a span of 3 bases. In germline, CDR1 is KGHDR, CDR2 SFDVKD. This CDR3 has 11 residues. In nucleotides, the CDR3 is TGTGCCACCAGTGAGGCCAATGAGCAGTTCTTC. This gives the protein CATSEANEQFF.

The chain joins TRBV28 to TRBJ1-2; a possible D gene is TRBD1 (6 bases). This CDR3 contains 14 residues. The V end lost 1 base, the J end lost 6 bases, and 12 bases lay between the germline ends. Germline assignment: CDR1 MDHEN and CDR2 SYDVKM. The CDR3 is CASSLFRGTNGYTF. The CDR3 DNA is TGTGCCAGCAGTTTATTTAGGGGGACCAATGGCTACACCTTC.